This T cell receptor (beta chain) was observed in a study of CD8 T cells in Susac syndrome. With random hexamers, about 0.5 to 1 ug RNA was reverse transcribed. TCRdb reanalysed the immunoSEQ multiplex PCR reads using MiXCR and keeps one entry per CDR3 protein. This repertoire shows some 150,000 distinct CDR3 sequences, approximately 95% found once; its top ten account for roughly 0.14%. This clonotype was obtained from a human donor with Susac syndrome. Sequencing used CD4+ T cells from PBMCs.

The CDR3 protein is CASRTRQGLYNEQFF. CDR3 coding DNA: TGCGCCAGCAGGACCAGACAGGGGTTGTACAATGAGCAGTTCTTC. The V and J genes are TRBV5-1 and TRBJ2-1, with TRBD1 matching 8 bases. Germline loops: CDR1 SGHRS, CDR2 YFSETQ. After removal of 5 bases from V and 4 bases from J, the junction contained 8 bases not matched to a gene. This CDR3 comprises 15 residues.